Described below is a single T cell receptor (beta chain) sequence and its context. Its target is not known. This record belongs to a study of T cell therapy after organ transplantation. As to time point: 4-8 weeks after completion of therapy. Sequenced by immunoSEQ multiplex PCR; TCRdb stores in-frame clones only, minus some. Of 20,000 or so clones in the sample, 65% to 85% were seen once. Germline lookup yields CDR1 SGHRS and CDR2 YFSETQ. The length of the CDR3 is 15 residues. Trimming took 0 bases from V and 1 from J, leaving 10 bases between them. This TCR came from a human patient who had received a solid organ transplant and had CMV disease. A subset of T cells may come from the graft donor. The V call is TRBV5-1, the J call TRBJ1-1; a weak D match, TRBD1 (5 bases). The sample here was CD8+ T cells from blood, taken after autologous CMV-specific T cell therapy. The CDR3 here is CASSLVQGENTEAFF. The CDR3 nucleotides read TGCGCCAGCAGCTTGGTCCAAGGGGAGAACACTGAAGCTTTCTTT.